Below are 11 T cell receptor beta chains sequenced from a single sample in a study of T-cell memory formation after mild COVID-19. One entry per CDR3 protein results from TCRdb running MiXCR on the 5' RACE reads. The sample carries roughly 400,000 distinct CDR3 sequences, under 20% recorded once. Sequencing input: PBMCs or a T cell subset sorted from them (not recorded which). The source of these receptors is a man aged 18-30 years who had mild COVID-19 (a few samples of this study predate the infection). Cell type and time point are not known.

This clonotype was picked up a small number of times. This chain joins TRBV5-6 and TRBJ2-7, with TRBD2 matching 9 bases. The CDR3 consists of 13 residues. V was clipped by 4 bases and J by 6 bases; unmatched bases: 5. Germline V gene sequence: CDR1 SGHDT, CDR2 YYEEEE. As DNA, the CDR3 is TGTGCCAGCAGCCCGGCGGGGGGGCTCGAGCAGTACGTC. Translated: CASSPAGGLEQYV.

The CDR3 protein is CATSALGRKCTDTQYF. The CDR3, as DNA: TGTGCCACCAGTGCCCTAGGGAGGAAATGCACAGATACGCAGTATTTT. The V call is TRBV24-1, the J call TRBJ2-3, with D possibly TRBD2 on 6 matching bases. The CDR3 runs 16 residues. Germline V gene sequence: CDR1 KGHDR, CDR2 SFDVKD. V was cut by 5 bases and J by 1 base, with 15 bases left in between.

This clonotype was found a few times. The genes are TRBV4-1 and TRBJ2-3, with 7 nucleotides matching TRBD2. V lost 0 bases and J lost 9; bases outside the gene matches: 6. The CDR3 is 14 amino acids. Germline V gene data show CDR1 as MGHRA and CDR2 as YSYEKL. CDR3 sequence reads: CASSQEAAGRTQYF. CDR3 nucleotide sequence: TGCGCCAGCAGCCAAGAGGCAGCGGGGCGGACGCAGTATTTT.

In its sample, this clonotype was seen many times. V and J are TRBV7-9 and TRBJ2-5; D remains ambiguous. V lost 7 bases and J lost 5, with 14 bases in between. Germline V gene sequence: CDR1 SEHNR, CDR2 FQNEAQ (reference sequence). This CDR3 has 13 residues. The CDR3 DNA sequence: TGTGCCAGCACCGACCTTTGGGCGGAGACCCAGTACTTC. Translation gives CASTDLWAETQYF. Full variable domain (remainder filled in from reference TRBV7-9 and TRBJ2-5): DTGVSQNPRHKITKRGQNVTFRCDPISEHNRLYWYRQTLGQGPEFLTYFQNEAQLEKSRLLSDRFSAERPKGSFSTLEIQRTEQGDSAMYLCASTDLWAETQYFGPGTRLLVL.

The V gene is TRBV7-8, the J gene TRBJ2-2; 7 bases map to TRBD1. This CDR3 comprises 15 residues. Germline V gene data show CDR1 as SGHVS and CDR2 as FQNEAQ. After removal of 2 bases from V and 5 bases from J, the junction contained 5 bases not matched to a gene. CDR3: CASSLTLQGTGELFF. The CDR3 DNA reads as TGTGCCAGCAGCTTAACTTTACAGGGGACCGGGGAGCTGTTTTTT. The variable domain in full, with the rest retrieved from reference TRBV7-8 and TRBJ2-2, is GAGVSQSPRYKVAKRGQDVALRCDPISGHVSLFWYQQALGQGPEFLTYFQNEAQLDKSGLPSDRFFAERPEGSVSTLKIQRTQQEDSAVYLCASSLTLQGTGELFFGEGSRLTVL.

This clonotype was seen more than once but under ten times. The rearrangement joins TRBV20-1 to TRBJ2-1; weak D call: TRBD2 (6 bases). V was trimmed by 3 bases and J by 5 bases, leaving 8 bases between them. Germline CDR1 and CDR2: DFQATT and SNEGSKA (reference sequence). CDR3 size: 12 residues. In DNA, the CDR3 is TGCAGTGCTAGCGGGGGAAACAATGAGCAGTTCTTC. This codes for CSASGGNNEQFF.

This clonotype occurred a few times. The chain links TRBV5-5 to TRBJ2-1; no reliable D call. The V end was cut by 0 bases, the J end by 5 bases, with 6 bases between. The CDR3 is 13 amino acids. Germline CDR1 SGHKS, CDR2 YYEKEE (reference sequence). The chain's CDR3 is CASSLEPDNEQFF. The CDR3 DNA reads TGTGCCAGCAGCTTGGAGCCAGACAATGAGCAGTTCTTC. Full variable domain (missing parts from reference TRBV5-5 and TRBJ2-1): DAGVTQSPTHLIKTRGQQVTLRCSPISGHKSVSWYQQVLGQGPQFIFQYYEKEERGRGNFPDRFSARQFPNYSSELNVNALLLGDSALYLCASSLEPDNEQFFGPGTRLTVL.

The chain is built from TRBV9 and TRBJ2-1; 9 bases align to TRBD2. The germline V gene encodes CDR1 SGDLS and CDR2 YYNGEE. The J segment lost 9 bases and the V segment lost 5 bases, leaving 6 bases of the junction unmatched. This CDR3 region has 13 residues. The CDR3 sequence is CASRGGGASEQFF. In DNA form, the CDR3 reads TGTGCCAGCAGAGGCGGGGGGGCAAGTGAGCAGTTCTTC.

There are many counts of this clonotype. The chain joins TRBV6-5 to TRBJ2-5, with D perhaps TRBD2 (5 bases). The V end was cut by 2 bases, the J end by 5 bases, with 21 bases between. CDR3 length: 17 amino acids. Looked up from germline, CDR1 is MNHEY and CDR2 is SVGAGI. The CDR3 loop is CASSYLPPGVRGETQYF. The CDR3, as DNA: TGTGCCAGCAGTTACCTGCCCCCCGGGGTCCGAGGGGAGACCCAGTACTTC.

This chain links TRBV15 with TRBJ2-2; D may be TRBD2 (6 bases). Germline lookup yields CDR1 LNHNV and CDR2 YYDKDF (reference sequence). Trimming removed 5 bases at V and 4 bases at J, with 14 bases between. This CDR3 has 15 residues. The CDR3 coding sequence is TGTGCCACCAGCGTCAGACCGGGGGTCACCGGGGAGCTGTTTTTT. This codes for CATSVRPGVTGELFF.

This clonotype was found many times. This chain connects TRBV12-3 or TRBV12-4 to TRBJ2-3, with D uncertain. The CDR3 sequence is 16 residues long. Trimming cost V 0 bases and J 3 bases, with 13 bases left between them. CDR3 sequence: CASSLALDGVTDTQYF. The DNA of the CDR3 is TGTGCCAGCAGTTTAGCGCTGGATGGGGTAACAGATACGCAGTATTTT.